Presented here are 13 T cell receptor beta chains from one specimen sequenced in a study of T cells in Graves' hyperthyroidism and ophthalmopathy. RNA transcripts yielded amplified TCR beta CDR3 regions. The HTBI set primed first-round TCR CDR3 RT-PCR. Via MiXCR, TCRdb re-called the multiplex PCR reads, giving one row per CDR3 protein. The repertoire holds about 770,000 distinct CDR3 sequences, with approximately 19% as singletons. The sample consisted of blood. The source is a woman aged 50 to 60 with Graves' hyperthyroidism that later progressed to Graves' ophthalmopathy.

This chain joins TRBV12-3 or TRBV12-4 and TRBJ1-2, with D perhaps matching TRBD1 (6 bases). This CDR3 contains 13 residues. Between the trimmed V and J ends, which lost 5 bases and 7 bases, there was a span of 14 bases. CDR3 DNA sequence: TGTGCCAGCAGTGTACAGGGTATAGGTGGCTACACCTTC. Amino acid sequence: CASSVQGIGGYTF.

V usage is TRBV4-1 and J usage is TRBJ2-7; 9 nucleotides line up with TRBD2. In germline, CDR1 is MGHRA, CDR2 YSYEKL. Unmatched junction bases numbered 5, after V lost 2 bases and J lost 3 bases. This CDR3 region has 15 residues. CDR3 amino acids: CASSQPGGGDYEQYF. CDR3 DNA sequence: TGCGCCAGCAGCCAACCGGGCGGGGGGGACTACGAGCAGTACTTC.

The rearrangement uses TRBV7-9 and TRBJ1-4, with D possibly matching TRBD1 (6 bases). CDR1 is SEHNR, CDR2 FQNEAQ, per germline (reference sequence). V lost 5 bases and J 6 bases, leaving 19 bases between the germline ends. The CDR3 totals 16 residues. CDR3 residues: CASSKLEAGHDEKLFF. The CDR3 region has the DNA TGTGCCAGCAGCAAACTCGAGGCGGGACACGATGAAAAACTGTTTTTT.

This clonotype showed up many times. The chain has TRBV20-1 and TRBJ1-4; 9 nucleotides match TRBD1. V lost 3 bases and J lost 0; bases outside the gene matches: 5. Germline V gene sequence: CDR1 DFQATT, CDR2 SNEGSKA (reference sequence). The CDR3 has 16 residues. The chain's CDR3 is CSASGQGLATNEKLFF. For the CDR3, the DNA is TGCAGTGCTAGTGGACAGGGGTTGGCAACTAATGAAAAACTGTTTTTT.

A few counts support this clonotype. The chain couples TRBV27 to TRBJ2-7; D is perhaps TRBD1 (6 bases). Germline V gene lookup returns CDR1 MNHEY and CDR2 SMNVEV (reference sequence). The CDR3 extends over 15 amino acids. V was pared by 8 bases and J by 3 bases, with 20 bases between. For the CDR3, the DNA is TGTGCCAGCTCGACGCTCGGGACACCTGACTACGAGCAGTACTTC. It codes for CASSTLGTPDYEQYF.

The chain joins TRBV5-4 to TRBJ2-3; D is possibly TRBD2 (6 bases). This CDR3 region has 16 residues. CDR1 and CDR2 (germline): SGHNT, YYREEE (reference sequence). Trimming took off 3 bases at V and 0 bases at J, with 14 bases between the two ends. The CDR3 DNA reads TGTGCCAGCAGCTCCCCCGGGGGTACTAGCACAGATACGCAGTATTTT. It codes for CASSSPGGTSTDTQYF.

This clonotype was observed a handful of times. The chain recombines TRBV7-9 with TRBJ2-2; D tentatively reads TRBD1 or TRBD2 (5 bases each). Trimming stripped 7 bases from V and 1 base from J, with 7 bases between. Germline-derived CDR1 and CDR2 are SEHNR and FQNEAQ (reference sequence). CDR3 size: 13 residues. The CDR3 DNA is TGTGCCAGCACTGGGGGGAACACCGGGGAGCTGTTTTTT. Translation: CASTGGNTGELFF.

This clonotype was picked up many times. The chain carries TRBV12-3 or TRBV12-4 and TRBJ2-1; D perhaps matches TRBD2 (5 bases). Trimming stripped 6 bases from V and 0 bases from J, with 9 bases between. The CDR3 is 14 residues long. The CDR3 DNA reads TGTGCCAGCAGACTAGAAAGCTCCTACAATGAGCAGTTCTTC. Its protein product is CASRLESSYNEQFF.

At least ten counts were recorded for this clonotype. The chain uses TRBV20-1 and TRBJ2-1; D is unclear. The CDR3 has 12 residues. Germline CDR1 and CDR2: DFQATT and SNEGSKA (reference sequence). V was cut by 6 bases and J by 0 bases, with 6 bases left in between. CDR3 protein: CSATSSYNEQFF. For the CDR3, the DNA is TGCAGTGCCACGAGCTCCTACAATGAGCAGTTCTTC.

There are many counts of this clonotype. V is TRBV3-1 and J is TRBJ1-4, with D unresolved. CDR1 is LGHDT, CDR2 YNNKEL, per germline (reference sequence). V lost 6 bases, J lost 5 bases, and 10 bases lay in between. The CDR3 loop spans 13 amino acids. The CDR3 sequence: CASRTTENEKLFF. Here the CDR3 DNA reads TGTGCCAGCAGAACTACAGAAAATGAAAAACTGTTTTTT.

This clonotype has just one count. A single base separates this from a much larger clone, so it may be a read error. CDR3 residues: CASSSTGSGYGYTF. CDR3 coding DNA: TGCGCCAGCAGCTCGACAGGGTCAGGCTATGGCTACACCTTC. The chain uses TRBV5-1 and TRBJ1-2; 7 nucleotides agree with TRBD1. Germline CDR1 is SGHRS and CDR2 is YFSETQ. The CDR3 consists of 14 residues. V gave up 3 bases and J gave up 4 bases; unmatched junction bases: 6.

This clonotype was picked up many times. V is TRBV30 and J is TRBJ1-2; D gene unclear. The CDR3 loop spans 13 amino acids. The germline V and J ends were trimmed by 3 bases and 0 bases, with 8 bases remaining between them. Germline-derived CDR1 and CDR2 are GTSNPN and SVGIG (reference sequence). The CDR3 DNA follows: TGTGCCTGGAGGAGTGAATCTAACTATGGCTACACCTTC. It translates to CAWRSESNYGYTF.

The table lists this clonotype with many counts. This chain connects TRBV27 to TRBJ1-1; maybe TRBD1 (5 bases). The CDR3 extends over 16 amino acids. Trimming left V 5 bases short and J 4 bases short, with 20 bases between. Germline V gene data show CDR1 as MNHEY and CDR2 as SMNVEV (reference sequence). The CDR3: CASSRGLTLGGTEAFF. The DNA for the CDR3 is TGTGCCAGCAGTAGGGGACTTACCCTTGGGGGCACTGAAGCTTTCTTT.